The clone carrying this T cell receptor (beta chain) was seen more than once but under ten times. The antigen is unknown. cDNA synthesis used the whole RNA isolate, giving expressed TCRB sequences. Generated by immunoSEQ multiplex PCR, the TCRdb table keeps only in-frame clones and is missing some. The repertoire consists of around 250,000 clones, with roughly a quarter occurring once and the leading ten covering 0.012%. The data were obtained in a study of beta chain features in type 1 diabetes. Regarding the study as a whole: Possibly, sequencing cDNA over-represented cells that had high TCR expression levels. A moderate, significant TCRB CDR3 shortening appeared in type 1 diabetes across four CD4+ subsets.

The CDR3 runs 14 residues. J was trimmed by 4 bases and V by 5 bases; bases with no gene match: 10. Germline CDR1 is GTSNPN and CDR2 is SVGIG (reference sequence). The sample comprised naive CD4+ T cells from blood. This chain uses TRBV30 with TRBJ2-5, with 7 nucleotides matching TRBD2. The sequence was collected from a woman aged 25 to 39 with type 1 diabetes. The DNA for the CDR3 is TGTGCCTGGGTAGGGGCGGGAGTGGTAGAGACCCAGTACTTC. Its protein product is CAWVGAGVVETQYF.